This TCR beta chain was recovered during a study of beta chain features in type 1 diabetes (dated by TCRdb to about 2018). For the wider study: No differences in mean age, gender distribution, total cell number or subset yield were found between patients and healthy donors. A total of some 110 million sorted cells were examined across all samples, and a strong correlation was observed between cell number per subset and RNA yield. In the study, recently diagnosed type 1 diabetes patients and matched healthy donors were compared on the TCRB repertoires of their sorted circulating CD4+ T cell subsets. Regulatory and stem cell-like memory subsets were obtained from only 8 patients and about eight healthy donors, while naive and central memory subsets were obtained from all 30 or so donors. Broad study findings and their caveats: A moderate but significant shortening of TCRB CDR3 length was observed in type 1 diabetes patients in all four CD4+ subsets. Only small numbers of individuals were included in the HLA sub-analyses, which left unresolved whether HLA type had any influence on TCRB rearrangement. Naive, central memory and regulatory TCRB repertoires appeared to be more similar among patients than among healthy donors. At VDJ recombination sites, patients with type 1 diabetes made fewer insertions and deleted more nucleotides, a pattern implying thymic rearrangement abnormalities. Sequencing cDNA rather than genomic DNA could over-represent highly expressing activated cells, although activation and CD3 levels did not differ between groups. PCR might favor shorter templates, but patient and control samples were amplified and corrected together, so any skew would affect both groups equally.

This clone was counted between two and nine times. Its antigen is currently not known. Within one base of it there is no much larger clone, and no base qualities were kept. All of the isolated RNA was reverse transcribed with the High Capacity cDNA Reverse Transcription Kit, so expressed TCRB transcripts were sequenced. Naive, central memory and regulatory T cell samples underwent deep immunoSEQ sequencing, averaging around 4 million total reads per sample. Sorted cells were lysed in RLT buffer, and RNA was extracted using DNase-treated RNeasy Micro or Mini kits according to cell number. To prevent cross-contamination, every cell subset was processed on its own, while patient and healthy donor samples were processed together. TCRB sequences were amplified from cDNA with the immunoSEQ multiplex PCR, producing 87-bp fragments spanning the CDR3 region. Sequencing of the amplicons was performed on the Illumina HiSeq platform. On the study's bioinformatics: PCR bias was corrected computationally using synthetic template baselines, and reads within Hamming distance 2 were collapsed, with unmergeable singletons discarded. By aligning reads against IMGT, V, D and J genes, CDR3 length, and insertions or deletions at six rearrangement sites were assigned. Within each subset, clonotype counts were normalized to the number of sorted cells before true diversity and Gini coefficients were calculated with the tcR R package. The overlap coefficient, calculated on TCRB nucleotide sequences, was used to measure repertoire sharing. As a proxy for the pre-selection repertoire, out-of-frame TCRB sequences from naive cells were analyzed. TCRdb limited this immuneACCESS table to in-frame rearrangements with V and J called. A share of clones is missing; checked studies link under half to unresolved V genes, and the rest is unexplained. That table supplies the V and J calls and clone size; D and trimming were determined from the DNA. The sample includes around 500,000 clones, with about an eighth observed a single time. Together, the top ten hold 0.035% to 0.05% of the sample.

Each donor gave one peripheral blood draw, averaging approximately 120 mL, which was collected into heparinised tubes. Using a panel that included CD45RO, CCR7, CD25, CD127, CD95 and CD27, naive, central memory, regulatory and stem cell-like memory CD4+ T cells were sorted on a BD FACSAria II. Every sorted population had a purity above 95%. Right away, PBMCs were isolated by Lymphoprep density gradient centrifugation and were stained directly, with no culture step. So that batch effects would be minimized, each experiment stained and sorted samples in pairs, pairing one healthy donor with one patient. The CDR3, cysteine through phenylalanine, is 12 amino acids long. Here the CDR3 DNA is all that survives: 36 bases in frame from base 1. Trimming at the junction amounts to 2 bases on V and 4 bases on J, and the germline ends lie 5 bases apart. CDR1 is given as MGHRA and CDR2 as YSYEKL, both from the germline V gene.

The receptor was isolated from a young woman in good health. Sample: naive CD4+ T cells from blood. Interpreted using the paper, the cell subset or site label stands for: true naive CD4+ T cells. The chain links TRBV4-1 with TRBJ2-5, with the D gene call left open. The sequenced DNA: TGCGCCAGCAGCCAAATCAGAGAGACCCAGTACTTC. Its product reads: CASSQIRETQYF.